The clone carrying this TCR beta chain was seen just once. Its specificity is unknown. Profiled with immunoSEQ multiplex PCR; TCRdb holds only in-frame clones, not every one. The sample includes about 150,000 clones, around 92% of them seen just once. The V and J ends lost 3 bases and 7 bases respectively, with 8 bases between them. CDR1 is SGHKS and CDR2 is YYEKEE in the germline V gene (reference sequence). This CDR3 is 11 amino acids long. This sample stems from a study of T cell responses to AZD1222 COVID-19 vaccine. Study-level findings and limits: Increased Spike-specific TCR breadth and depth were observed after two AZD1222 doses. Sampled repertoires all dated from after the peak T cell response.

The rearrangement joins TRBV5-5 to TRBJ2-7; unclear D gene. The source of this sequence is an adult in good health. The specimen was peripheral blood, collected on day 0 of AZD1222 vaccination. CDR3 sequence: CASSSAKEQYF. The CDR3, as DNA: TGTGCCAGCAGCTCGGCGAAAGAGCAGTACTTC.